This entry lists 15 T cell receptor beta chains sequenced from one sample in a study of vaccination and CD4 T cells after COVID-19. No antigen is known for these receptors. Sample treatment: roughly 10-day PBMC culture with coronavirus spike peptide pools or control peptides (ViraFEST assay). Cultured CD4+ T cells had their DNA profiled by the Oncomine TCR Beta short-read assay. TCRdb reprocessed the PCR reads via MiXCR and lists one record per CDR3 protein. The profile shows approximately 21,000 distinct CDR3 sequences, more than 20% of them singletons. Sequencing was performed on cultured CD4+ T cells from blood. These TCRs come from a human donor with COVID-19.

The count of this clonotype is one. The genes are TRBV24-1 and TRBJ2-1; 9 positions agree with TRBD1. CDR1 KGHDR and CDR2 SFDVKD come from the germline V gene. The V gene end was trimmed by 1 base and the J gene end by 7 bases; junction bases not matched to a gene: 4. This CDR3 spans 15 amino acids. The chain's CDR3 is CATSDFTGGPNEQFF. The CDR3 bases are TGTGCCACCAGTGATTTTACAGGGGGCCCTAATGAGCAGTTCTTC.

There are a few counts of this clonotype. The V gene is TRBV4-1, the J gene TRBJ1-5; 7 positions match TRBD1. This CDR3 is built from 15 residues. Germline CDR1 reads MGHRA; CDR2 reads YSYEKL. Trimming took 1 base from V and 2 from J; bases not matched to a gene: 2. The CDR3 loop is CASSQGQGRNQPQHF. Written as DNA, the CDR3 is TGCGCCAGCAGCCAAGGACAGGGCCGCAATCAGCCCCAGCATTTT.

The CDR3 region is CASSFSTGFSQETQYF. CDR3 nucleotides: TGTGCCAGCAGCTTCTCGACAGGGTTCTCTCAAGAGACCCAGTACTTC. The chain joins TRBV7-6 to TRBJ2-5, with 7 bases aligning to TRBD1. This CDR3 comprises 16 residues. Losses at the gene ends were 3 bases for V and 2 bases for J; bases not matched to a gene: 9. Per germline, CDR1 SGHVS and CDR2 FNYEAQ.

The chain couples TRBV6-1 to TRBJ2-7, with 8 bases aligning to TRBD2. This CDR3 region has 14 residues. Trimming removed 10 bases from V and 1 base from J; junction bases left unmatched: 9. The V gene's germline CDR1 is MNHNS and CDR2 SASEGT. The CDR3 coding sequence is TGTGCCATCCTCACGGCGGGGGGTTCCTACGAGCAGTACTTC. Residues: CAILTAGGSYEQYF.

The chain has TRBV6-1 and TRBJ1-6; no clear D. The CDR3 runs to 12 residues. Trimming removed 8 bases from V and 6 bases from J, with 8 bases in between. Germline CDR1 MNHNS, CDR2 SASEGT. CDR3 coding DNA: TGTGCCAGCGCACAGCCTAATTCACCCCTCCACTTT. As protein: CASAQPNSPLHF.

This clonotype occurred a few times. One end of the junction varies from germline; a read error may be responsible. This chain uses TRBV7-9 with TRBJ2-7; possible D gene TRBD1, 5 bases. Germline CDR1 SEHNR, CDR2 FQNEAQ (reference sequence). This CDR3 comprises 9 residues. The DNA of the CDR3 is TGTGCCGGCGACAGTCCATGGGACTTC. Translation: CAGDSPWDF.

By share of the sample, this clonotype is medium-sized. The J gene is TRBJ1-2, the V gene TRBV6-5; D is possibly TRBD1 (5 bases). Deletions cut 4 bases from V and 1 base from J, with 7 bases between. CDR3 size: 13 residues. In germline, CDR1 is MNHEY, CDR2 SVGAGI. The CDR3 here is CASSLGVNYGYTF. The CDR3 DNA follows: TGTGCCAGCAGTTTGGGGGTTAACTATGGCTACACCTTC.

Written as DNA, the CDR3 is TGTGCCAGCAGCCAAGATGACCGGGCGGACTATGGCTACACCTTC. Translation gives CASSQDDRADYGYTF. The chain uses TRBV4-2 and TRBJ1-2; D gene unclear. V lost 0 bases and J 3 bases, leaving 11 bases between the germline ends. The germline V gene encodes CDR1 LGHNA and CDR2 YNFKEQ. The CDR3 consists of 15 residues.

The chain couples TRBV12-3 or TRBV12-4 to TRBJ1-2; D may be TRBD1 (5 bases). V was shortened by 4 bases and J by 4 bases, with 16 bases between the two germline ends. CDR3 length equals 15 residues. Written as DNA, the CDR3 is TGTGCCAGCAGTTGGGGACGGCGATTTGGCTATGGCTACACCTTC. This codes for CASSWGRRFGYGYTF.

V usage is TRBV20-1 and J usage is TRBJ1-1, with a weak D call TRBD1 (5 bases). There are 13 residues in the CDR3. Germline CDR1 DFQATT, CDR2 SNEGSKA (reference sequence). CDR3 in DNA: TGCAGCGTTCGTCAGGGAGCGGGCACTGAAGCTTTCTTT. Protein: CSVRQGAGTEAFF.

The chain couples TRBV9 to TRBJ1-2, with unresolved D. This CDR3 region has 14 residues. The germline V gene has CDR1 SGDLS and CDR2 YYNGEE. V lost 0 bases and J 1 base, leaving 7 bases between the germline ends. The CDR3, as DNA: TGTGCCAGCAGCGTAGGCGGGTTTAACTATGGCTACACCTTC. Encoded protein: CASSVGGFNYGYTF.

The chain recombines TRBV4-1 with TRBJ1-2, with TRBD1 matching over 7 bases. V shed 1 base, J shed 8 bases, and the junction held 10 bases outside the gene matches. Germline CDR1 is MGHRA and CDR2 is YSYEKL. The CDR3 totals 15 residues. Here the CDR3 reads CASSQADRADGGYTF. The CDR3 coding sequence is TGCGCCAGCAGCCAAGCTGACAGGGCGGATGGAGGCTACACCTTC.

The chain recombines TRBV18 with TRBJ2-2, with D hard to call. The V gene lost 2 bases and the J gene lost 2 bases, with 9 bases spanning the gap. Germline V gene data show CDR1 as KGHSH and CDR2 as LQKENI. The CDR3 consists of 15 residues. CDR3 coding DNA: TGTGCCAGCTCACCATGGACCAGAAACACCGGGGAGCTGTTTTTT. This gives the protein CASSPWTRNTGELFF.

The chain employs TRBV27 and TRBJ2-2; no reliable D call. The germline CDR1 and CDR2 sequences are MNHEY and SMNVEV (reference sequence). The ends were cut back, 2 bases at V and 7 bases at J, with 5 bases in the middle. The CDR3 loop spans 12 amino acids. The CDR3 protein is CASSLARGELFF. The CDR3 DNA follows: TGTGCCAGCAGTTTAGCCCGCGGGGAGCTGTTTTTT.

The chain couples TRBV24-1 to TRBJ2-5; maybe TRBD1 (5 bases). Germline-derived CDR1 and CDR2 are KGHDR and SFDVKD. The CDR3 is 15 amino acids. Trimming took 2 bases from V and 4 from J, leaving 13 bases between them. The chain's CDR3 is CATSDSRVRPETQYF. CDR3 DNA sequence: TGTGCCACCAGTGATTCCAGGGTTAGGCCAGAGACCCAGTACTTC.